These 32 T cell receptor beta chains were all obtained from the same sample, sequenced in a study of blood T cell dynamics during melanoma immunotherapy. The time point is: week 3, after first cycle of checkpoint inhibitor. Repertoires were generated with immunoSEQ multiplex PCR, while TCRdb's copy carries only in-frame clones and drops some. The sample records more than 10,000 clones, 75% to 85% being singletons. The input for sequencing was blood, taken from a patient treated with checkpoint blockade. The source is a human donor with melanoma.

The chain uses TRBV4-2 and TRBJ2-2; 10 positions agree with TRBD2. Losses at the gene ends were 0 bases for V and 4 bases for J; bases not matched to a gene: 5. Per the germline V gene, CDR1 is LGHNA and CDR2 is YNFKEQ. The CDR3 extends over 17 amino acids. CDR3 DNA sequence: TGTGCCAGCAGCCAAGAACCCAGCGGGAGGGCCACCGGGGAGCTGTTTTTT. The encoded protein is CASSQEPSGRATGELFF.

This chain uses TRBV7-9 with TRBJ1-1; 10 nucleotides match TRBD1. The CDR3 length is 15 residues. Germline V gene data show CDR1 as SEHNR and CDR2 as FQNEAQ (reference sequence). Trimming at V came to 4 bases and at J to 4 bases, leaving 6 bases not matched to a gene. The DNA for the CDR3 is TGTGCCAGCAGCTCCCAGGGACAGGGGACCACTGAAGCTTTCTTT. Protein sequence: CASSSQGQGTTEAFF.

In DNA form, the CDR3 reads TGTGCCAGCGGGGGGCTCGTAGCCAAAAACATTCAGTACTTC. This gives the protein CASGGLVAKNIQYF. The chain joins TRBV2 to TRBJ2-4; either TRBD1 or TRBD2 may supply D (6 bases each). This CDR3 comprises 14 residues. The V end was cut by 8 bases, the J end by 0 bases, with 11 bases between. Germline V CDR1 and CDR2: SNHLY, FYNNEI.

This rearrangement joins TRBV7-6 to TRBJ2-5, with a weak D call TRBD1 (6 bases). This CDR3 is built from 17 residues. The germline gives CDR1 SGHVS, CDR2 FNYEAQ. V was cut by 5 bases and J by 1 base, with 20 bases left in between. This CDR3 is CASSPNLRDTLQETQYF. The DNA for the CDR3 is TGTGCCAGCAGCCCAAACCTCCGGGACACCCTCCAAGAGACCCAGTACTTC.

The chain employs TRBV5-6 and TRBJ1-3; D is undetermined. The V gene's germline CDR1 is SGHDT and CDR2 YYEEEE. This CDR3 contains 16 residues. V lost 4 bases, J lost 2 bases, and 16 bases lay in between. For the CDR3, the DNA is TGTGCCAGCAGCCTGGGTGCGGGGTCTACTGGAAACACCATATATTTT. It encodes CASSLGAGSTGNTIYF. The complete variable domain, with remaining parts taken from reference TRBV5-6 and TRBJ1-3, reads DAGVTQSPTHLIKTRGQQVTLRCSPKSGHDTVSWYQQALGQGPQFIFQYYEEEERQRGNFPDRFSGHQFPNYSSELNVNALLLGDSALYLCASSLGAGSTGNTIYFGEGSWLTVV.

This sequence joins TRBV28 and TRBJ2-6; D may be TRBD1 (6 bases). Germline CDR1 reads MDHEN; CDR2 reads SYDVKM. Trimming took off 5 bases at V and 0 bases at J, with 14 bases between the two ends. CDR3 length: 17 amino acids. The CDR3 nucleotides are TGTGCCAGCAGTCCTGAGGGGGTTGGCTCTGGGGCCAACGTCCTGACTTTC. This gives the protein CASSPEGVGSGANVLTF.

J is TRBJ1-1 and V is TRBV25-1; 8 nucleotides agree with TRBD1. Germline values: CDR1 MGHDK, CDR2 SYGVNS. The V and J ends lost 1 base and 5 bases, in that order; junction bases with no gene match: 6. The CDR3 consists of 15 residues. The CDR3 region has the DNA TGTGCCAGCAGTGAATTTCAGGGGGCCGGAACTGAAGCTTTCTTT. This translates into CASSEFQGAGTEAFF.

The CDR3 loop reads CASSQTGEGYGYTF. Here the CDR3 DNA reads TGTGCCAGCAGTCAGACAGGGGAGGGCTATGGCTACACCTTC. The gene calls are TRBV2 and TRBJ1-2; 8 bases are a match to TRBD1. The CDR3 consists of 14 residues. Trimming cost V 5 bases and J 4 bases; bases outside gene matches: 6. The germline V gene has CDR1 SNHLY and CDR2 FYNNEI.

This clone was recorded a few times. The J gene is TRBJ1-1, the V gene TRBV7-3; TRBD1 matches at 7 bases. The germline V gene encodes CDR1 SGHTA and CDR2 FQGTGA. J was trimmed by 1 base and V by 5 bases; bases with no gene match: 7. This CDR3 has 15 residues. In DNA form, the CDR3 reads TGTGCCAGCAGCGATTGGACAGGAAGGAACACTGAAGCTTTCTTT. Residues: CASSDWTGRNTEAFF.

The J gene is TRBJ2-3, the V gene TRBV4-2; a weak D match, TRBD2 (5 bases). The germline V gene encodes CDR1 LGHNA and CDR2 YNFKEQ. V was trimmed by 0 bases and J by 2 bases, leaving 9 bases between them. The CDR3 runs 15 residues. CDR3 nucleotide sequence: TGTGCCAGCAGCCAAGAGGGGAGTAACACAGATACGCAGTATTTT. Translating it yields CASSQEGSNTDTQYF.

The chain joins TRBV18 to TRBJ2-7, with TRBD2 identical over 8 bases. The trim removed 3 bases at V and 4 bases at J, leaving 5 bases unmatched. This CDR3 region has 14 residues. Germline CDR1 and CDR2: KGHSH and LQKENI. The DNA for the CDR3 is TGTGCCAGCTCACCGGGACTAGGGAGTTACGAGCAGTACTTC. Amino acids: CASSPGLGSYEQYF.

The CDR3 coding sequence is TGTGCCAGCAGTTCCCAGGGACGGCCCCAGCATTTT. It yields the protein CASSSQGRPQHF. The chain recombines TRBV28 with TRBJ1-5; D is possibly TRBD1 (5 bases). Trimming removed 4 bases from V and 9 bases from J, with 10 bases in between. The germline V gene has CDR1 MDHEN and CDR2 SYDVKM. This CDR3 has 12 residues. Drawing the rest from reference TRBV28 and TRBJ1-5, the complete variable domain is DVKVTQSSRYLVKRTGEKVFLECVQDMDHENMFWYRQDPGLGLRLIYFSYDVKMKEKGDIPEGYSVSREKKERFSLILESASTNQTSMYLCASSSQGRPQHFGDGTRLSIL.

This chain connects TRBV10-1 to TRBJ2-1, with 10 bases lining up with TRBD2. V shed 8 bases, J shed 4 bases, and the junction held 17 bases outside the gene matches. Per germline, CDR1 WNHNN and CDR2 SYGVQD (reference sequence). CDR3 length: 18 amino acids. For the CDR3, the DNA is TGCGCCAGCCCGTACAGGGGAAATACTAGCGGGGATTACAATGAGCAGTTCTTC. Translating it yields CASPYRGNTSGDYNEQFF.

The gene calls are TRBV7-3 and TRBJ1-1; possibly TRBD1 for D (5 bases). Germline CDR1 is SGHTA and CDR2 is FQGTGA. The CDR3 spans 14 residues. V was shortened by 1 base and J by 4 bases, with 10 bases between the two germline ends. The CDR3 here is CASSLMGGGTEAFF. The CDR3 nucleotides are TGTGCCAGCAGCTTAATGGGCGGGGGCACTGAAGCTTTCTTT.

In DNA form, the CDR3 reads TGTGCCAGTAGTATAGACCCGGACAGGGGTCCCGACGAGCAGTACTTC. Translated, it gives CASSIDPDRGPDEQYF. This chain joins TRBV19 and TRBJ2-7, with 9 positions matching TRBD1. J gave up 5 bases and V 0 bases, and 8 bases lay outside the gene matches. The CDR3 contains 16 residues. Germline loops: CDR1 LNHDA, CDR2 SQIVND (reference sequence).

The chain couples TRBV6-1 to TRBJ2-7, with 7 bases identical to TRBD2. Germline loops: CDR1 MNHNS, CDR2 SASEGT. The CDR3 extends over 15 amino acids. J was trimmed by 2 bases and V by 2 bases; bases with no gene match: 6. CDR3 protein: CASSELTGGPYEQYF. CDR3 DNA: TGTGCCAGCAGTGAACTGACGGGAGGACCCTACGAGCAGTACTTC.

This rearrangement joins TRBV5-5 to TRBJ1-1, with D tentatively TRBD1 (5 bases). Trimming removed 2 bases from V and 4 bases from J, with 21 bases in between. The CDR3 has 17 amino acids. Germline CDR1 is SGHKS and CDR2 is YYEKEE (reference sequence). The CDR3 is CASSLEGRRSGITEAFF. The CDR3, as DNA: TGTGCCAGCAGCTTAGAGGGGCGGAGGTCAGGGATCACTGAAGCTTTCTTT.

V usage is TRBV14 and J usage is TRBJ2-7, with D uncertain. V was clipped by 5 bases and J by 0 bases, with 5 bases between them. This CDR3 has 12 residues. Germline V gene data show CDR1 as SGHDN and CDR2 as FVKESK. CDR3 in DNA: TGTGCCAGCAGCATTAGCTCCTACGAGCAGTACTTC. This codes for CASSISSYEQYF.

CDR3 DNA sequence: TGCGCCAGCAGCTTGCGGACTCAAGAGACCCAGTACTTC. As protein: CASSLRTQETQYF. The V gene is TRBV5-1, the J gene TRBJ2-5; a weak D match, TRBD2 (5 bases). Trimming cost V 1 base and J 2 bases, with 6 bases left between them. The CDR3 sequence is 13 residues long. Germline CDR1 reads SGHRS; CDR2 reads YFSETQ.

The rearrangement uses TRBV28 and TRBJ1-1, with TRBD1 identical over 12 bases. Losses at the gene ends were 8 bases for V and 3 bases for J; bases not matched to a gene: 10. In germline, CDR1 is MDHEN, CDR2 SYDVKM. The CDR3 spans 16 residues. The CDR3 is CASAPGTGGVYTEAFF. The CDR3 region has the DNA TGTGCCAGCGCTCCCGGGACAGGGGGCGTTTACACTGAAGCTTTCTTT.

There are a few counts of this clone. The rearrangement joins TRBV2 to TRBJ1-1; D may be TRBD1 (5 bases). CDR3 size: 14 residues. Trimming shortened V by 9 bases and J by 1 base, and 15 bases separated the two germline ends. CDR1 is SNHLY and CDR2 is FYNNEI in the germline V gene. CDR3 residues: CASLPGRANTEAFF. The CDR3, as DNA: TGTGCCAGTCTTCCAGGCAGGGCGAACACTGAAGCTTTCTTT.

The V and J genes are TRBV7-3 and TRBJ2-1, with 10 bases that match TRBD1. CDR1 SGHTA and CDR2 FQGTGA come from the germline V gene. The CDR3 extends over 14 amino acids. J lost 8 bases, V lost 1 base, and 2 bases had no gene match. CDR3 residues: CASSLRQGAYEQFF. Written as DNA, the CDR3 is TGTGCCAGCAGCTTAAGACAGGGGGCCTATGAGCAGTTCTTC.

The chain links TRBV6-5 to TRBJ1-4; D uncertain. The CDR3 spans 13 residues. The V end lost 5 bases, the J end lost 6 bases, and 10 bases lay between the germline ends. CDR1 is MNHEY and CDR2 is SVGAGI in the germline V gene. The CDR3, as DNA: TGTGCCAGCAGTCCAAACAGTGATGAAAAACTGTTTTTT. Amino acid sequence: CASSPNSDEKLFF.

This chain uses TRBV27 with TRBJ2-6, with a tentative D call TRBD1 (5 bases). CDR3 length: 15 residues. Trimming removed 0 bases from V and 2 bases from J, with 5 bases in between. The germline gives CDR1 MNHEY, CDR2 SMNVEV (reference sequence). The CDR3: CASSLSGAGANVLTF. CDR3 bases: TGTGCCAGCAGTTTATCAGGGGCTGGGGCCAACGTCCTGACTTTC.

The chain uses TRBV7-2 and TRBJ1-1, with D uncertain. The germline V and J ends were trimmed by 2 bases and 0 bases, with 7 bases remaining between them. Per germline, CDR1 SGHTA and CDR2 FQGNSA. This CDR3 comprises 14 residues. The CDR3 DNA sequence: TGTGCCAGCAGCTTAATTGCCCTGAACACTGAAGCTTTCTTT. Encoded protein: CASSLIALNTEAFF.

In nucleotides, the CDR3 is TGTGCCAGCAGGAGACAGGCCTCTGGAAACACCATATATTTT. It is translated as CASRRQASGNTIYF. The J gene is TRBJ1-3, the V gene TRBV28, with D perhaps matching TRBD1 (6 bases). The length of the CDR3 is 14 residues. Trimming shortened V by 6 bases and J by 0 bases, and 9 bases separated the two germline ends. CDR1 and CDR2 from the germline V gene are MDHEN and SYDVKM.

This sequence joins TRBV5-1 and TRBJ2-3; D perhaps matches TRBD2 (6 bases). Germline values: CDR1 SGHRS, CDR2 YFSETQ. V was pared by 4 bases and J by 0 bases, with 9 bases between. The CDR3 loop spans 14 amino acids. The CDR3 protein is CASSDGGSTDTQYF. CDR3 nucleotides: TGCGCCAGCAGCGACGGGGGTAGCACAGATACGCAGTATTTT. The entire variable domain, with the rest obtained from reference TRBV5-1 and TRBJ2-3, is as follows: KAGVTQTPRYLIKTRGQQVTLSCSPISGHRSVSWYQQTPGQGLQFLFEYFSETQRNKGNFPGRFSGRQFSNSRSEMNVSTLELGDSALYLCASSDGGSTDTQYFGPGTRLTVL.

This chain connects TRBV28 to TRBJ1-1, with no clear D. V was clipped by 7 bases and J by 7 bases, with 16 bases between them. The V gene's germline CDR1 is MDHEN and CDR2 SYDVKM. The CDR3 runs to 13 residues. The CDR3 DNA is TGTGCCAGCATTGACACCCTAGCAATTGAAGCTTTCTTT. Amino acids: CASIDTLAIEAFF.

This chain joins TRBV6-5 and TRBJ2-7; tentative D call: TRBD2 (6 bases). Germline loops: CDR1 MNHEY, CDR2 SVGAGI. V shed 2 bases and J shed 6 bases, with 11 bases lying between them. The CDR3 totals 13 residues. CDR3 coding DNA: TGTGCCAGCAGTTACACCGGGACTGTCGAGCAGTACTTC. Amino acids: CASSYTGTVEQYF.

The chain uses TRBV10-2 and TRBJ1-4; TRBD1 might be the D (6 bases). Trimming removed 9 bases from V and 8 bases from J, with 13 bases in between. CDR3 size: 12 residues. Germline CDR1 reads WSHSY; CDR2 reads SAAADI. The DNA of the CDR3 is TGCGCCAGTTTACAGGGAGGGGAAAAACTGTTTTTT. This gives the protein CASLQGGEKLFF.

This clone was observed once. This sequence joins TRBV10-3 and TRBJ1-1, with D maybe TRBD1 (6 bases). CDR1 and CDR2 from the germline V gene are ENHRY and SYGVKD. The CDR3 is 13 residues long. V lost 4 bases, J lost 5 bases, and 11 bases lay in between. The CDR3 reads CAISGKGGTEAFF. Written as DNA, the CDR3 is TGTGCCATCAGTGGAAAGGGGGGGACTGAAGCTTTCTTT.

V gene TRBV5-4 combines with J gene TRBJ1-5; D not certain. This CDR3 comprises 14 residues. V was clipped by 2 bases and J by 1 base, with 7 bases between them. Germline values: CDR1 SGHNT, CDR2 YYREEE (reference sequence). This chain's CDR3 is CASSLAGSNQPQHF. CDR3 in DNA: TGTGCCAGCAGCTTAGCGGGAAGCAATCAGCCCCAGCATTTT.